A single sample gave rise to the 28 T cell receptor beta chains below, sequenced in a study of blood T cell repertoires in COVID-19. Sequencing was performed with immunoSEQ multiplex PCR; in TCRdb, only in-frame clones are kept and a portion is missing. Of approximately 100,000 clones in the sample, roughly nine tenths were seen once. Sequenced: peripheral blood. The source of these receptors is a man aged 55 to 69 with acute or convalescent COVID-19.

V and J are TRBV29-1 and TRBJ1-1; D is uncertain. Looked up from germline, CDR1 is SQVTM and CDR2 is ANQGSEA. The CDR3 length is 14 residues. The V end lost 2 bases, the J end lost 0 bases, and 10 bases lay between the germline ends. Here the CDR3 DNA reads TGCAGCGTTGAAAGAGGCGGAGTGAACACTGAAGCTTTCTTT. Residues: CSVERGGVNTEAFF.

This clone has a handful of counts. The rearrangement uses TRBV5-1 and TRBJ2-3; D not certain. Germline CDR1 is SGHRS and CDR2 is YFSETQ. This CDR3 region has 14 residues. Trimming stripped 3 bases from V and 4 bases from J, with 12 bases between. The CDR3 here is CASSSEPRADTQYF. CDR3 nucleotides: TGCGCCAGCAGCTCCGAACCCCGGGCAGATACGCAGTATTTT.

V gene TRBV5-1 combines with J gene TRBJ2-3; D possibly corresponds to TRBD1 (6 bases). V lost 4 bases to trimming and J lost 0 bases, with 18 bases between them. This CDR3 spans 17 amino acids. Germline V gene data show CDR1 as SGHRS and CDR2 as YFSETQ. This chain's CDR3 is CASSAGAGVGSTDTQYF. In DNA, the CDR3 is TGCGCCAGCAGCGCAGGGGCAGGGGTAGGAAGCACAGATACGCAGTATTTT. Full variable domain (rest looked up from reference TRBV5-1 and TRBJ2-3): KAGVTQTPRYLIKTRGQQVTLSCSPISGHRSVSWYQQTPGQGLQFLFEYFSETQRNKGNFPGRFSGRQFSNSRSEMNVSTLELGDSALYLCASSAGAGVGSTDTQYFGPGTRLTVL.

The chain employs TRBV4-1 and TRBJ2-7; 15 nucleotides align to TRBD2. V was clipped by 4 bases and J by 5 bases; unmatched bases: 9. Germline V gene sequence: CDR1 MGHRA, CDR2 YSYEKL. The CDR3 contains 17 residues. The CDR3 reads CASSPQGLAGGQDEQYF. In DNA, the CDR3 is TGCGCCAGCAGCCCTCAAGGACTAGCGGGAGGGCAGGACGAGCAGTACTTC.

This clone was observed a single time. This chain uses TRBV5-6 with TRBJ2-7, with 8 bases fitting TRBD2. Germline CDR1 and CDR2: SGHDT and YYEEEE. This CDR3 contains 14 residues. Trimming removed 4 bases from V and 5 bases from J; junction bases left unmatched: 8. The DNA for the CDR3 is TGTGCCAGCAGCCTGGGGACTAGTTTCCACGAGCAGTACGTC. Translated: CASSLGTSFHEQYV.

The J gene is TRBJ1-5, the V gene TRBV28, with TRBD1 as a possible D gene (6 bases). This CDR3 contains 15 residues. V lost 4 bases and J lost 6, with 16 bases in between. Per germline, CDR1 MDHEN and CDR2 SYDVKM. Here the CDR3 DNA reads TGTGCCAGCAGTTCCCACAGGGAAACGGGTCAGCCCCAGCATTTT. It is translated as CASSSHRETGQPQHF.

This CDR3 reads CASSLRAGINTGELFF. The CDR3 nucleotides read TGTGCCAGCAGCCTCCGAGCAGGGATTAACACCGGGGAGCTGTTTTTT. The rearrangement links TRBV16 to TRBJ2-2, with a weak D call TRBD1 (5 bases). The V and J ends lost 4 bases and 2 bases respectively, with 14 bases between them. Looked up from germline, CDR1 is KGHSY and CDR2 is FQNENV. The CDR3 extends over 16 amino acids.

This clone was recorded only once. V and J are TRBV2 and TRBJ1-3; D not resolved. The germline CDR1 and CDR2 sequences are SNHLY and FYNNEI. Trimming shortened V by 3 bases and J by 0 bases, and 12 bases separated the two germline ends. The CDR3 is 16 amino acids. CDR3 bases: TGTGCCAGCAGTGATCTTGGACTGATCTCTGGAAACACCATATATTTT. This translates into CASSDLGLISGNTIYF.

The chain employs TRBV5-3 and TRBJ1-4; TRBD1 is a possible D gene (5 bases). Being an ORF, TRBV5-3 has a function that is uncertain. V was cut by 4 bases and J by 8 bases, with 18 bases left in between. The CDR3 is 15 amino acids. In DNA, the CDR3 is TGTGCCAGAAGCCGCGGGACGTGGGCCGGGGAAAAACTGTTTTTT. This translates into CARSRGTWAGEKLFF.

The rearrangement joins TRBV18 to TRBJ1-2; D uncertain. V lost 1 base, J lost 8 bases, and 8 bases lay in between. Looked up from germline, CDR1 is KGHSH and CDR2 is LQKENI. The CDR3 length is 12 residues. CDR3 loop: CASSPQTGGYTF. For the CDR3, the DNA is TGTGCCAGCTCACCACAGACGGGGGGCTACACCTTC.

J is TRBJ1-3 and V is TRBV4-1; D is ambiguous. The V and J ends lost 4 bases and 4 bases respectively, with 14 bases between them. Germline lookup yields CDR1 MGHRA and CDR2 YSYEKL. This CDR3 comprises 15 residues. The CDR3 nucleotides are TGCGCCAGCAGCCGCGATCTGTCCCCAGGAAACACCATATATTTT. It translates to CASSRDLSPGNTIYF.

This sequence joins TRBV5-1 and TRBJ2-5; no firm D call. CDR3 length equals 15 residues. Germline lookup yields CDR1 SGHRS and CDR2 YFSETQ. Trimming left V 0 bases short and J 0 bases short, with 9 bases between. CDR3 residues: CASSLGAGHQETQYF. CDR3 nucleotides: TGCGCCAGCAGCTTGGGGGCCGGTCACCAAGAGACCCAGTACTTC.

V is TRBV30 and J is TRBJ2-1; 10 bases are a match to TRBD2. Germline CDR1 is GTSNPN and CDR2 is SVGIG (reference sequence). CDR3 length: 15 amino acids. V trimming: 5 bases; J trimming: 4 bases; junction bases outside the gene matches: 8. The CDR3 DNA reads as TGTGCCTGGTTGAGCGGGAGGGGGGCATACAATGAGCAGTTCTTC. It translates to CAWLSGRGAYNEQFF.

V is TRBV10-1 and J is TRBJ2-1; TRBD2 agrees at 7 bases. V was pared by 2 bases and J by 6 bases, with 7 bases of the junction left unmatched. The CDR3 extends over 15 amino acids. The germline gives CDR1 WNHNN, CDR2 SYGVQD (reference sequence). The DNA of the CDR3 is TGCGCCAGCAGTGAGACTGGGACTACCGCCAATGAGCAGTTCTTC. Its translation: CASSETGTTANEQFF.

The V and J genes are TRBV2 and TRBJ1-2; 12 positions agree with TRBD1. This CDR3 comprises 14 residues. CDR1 is SNHLY, CDR2 FYNNEI, per germline. Germline trimming cut 6 bases from V and 7 bases from J; bases unmatched to any gene: 6. The CDR3 DNA follows: TGTGCCAGCAGGGGGACAGGGGGCTCAGGTGGCTACACCTTC. Translation: CASRGTGGSGGYTF.

V gene TRBV19 combines with J gene TRBJ2-1; 7 bases map to TRBD2. Germline V gives CDR1 LNHDA, CDR2 SQIVND (reference sequence). Trimming removed 4 bases from V and 0 bases from J; junction bases left unmatched: 9. This CDR3 comprises 17 residues. The CDR3 region has the DNA TGTGCCAGTAGTAACCGACTAGCTCCGAGCTCCTACAATGAGCAGTTCTTC. Translating it yields CASSNRLAPSSYNEQFF.

This chain joins TRBV11-2 and TRBJ2-7, with D hard to call. CDR1 is SGHAT and CDR2 is FQNNGV in the germline V gene. V gave up 0 bases and J gave up 3 bases, with 6 bases separating them. There are 13 residues in the CDR3. The CDR3 DNA reads as TGTGCCAGCAGCTTAGATACATTCTACGAGCAGTACGTC. Protein sequence: CASSLDTFYEQYV.

The chain joins TRBV10-3 to TRBJ1-1, with a weak D call TRBD1 (5 bases). Trimming stripped 5 bases from V and 0 bases from J, with 10 bases between. The length of the CDR3 is 14 residues. CDR1 is ENHRY and CDR2 is SYGVKD in the germline V gene. CDR3 residues: CAISSSGLNTEAFF. CDR3 nucleotides: TGTGCCATCAGTTCCTCAGGGTTGAACACTGAAGCTTTCTTT.

The chain joins TRBV7-9 to TRBJ2-1, with D unclear. The CDR3 covers 13 residues. With 5 bases removed from V and 10 bases from J, the gap between germline ends came to 15 bases. The germline CDR1 and CDR2 sequences are SEHNR and FQNEAQ (reference sequence). The CDR3 DNA follows: TGTGCCAGCAGCCACCCCTTAGCCGCGGAGCAGTTCTTC. Translating gives CASSHPLAAEQFF. The variable domain in full, completed from reference TRBV7-9 and TRBJ2-1, reads DTGVSQNPRHKITKRGQNVTFRCDPISEHNRLYWYRQTLGQGPEFLTYFQNEAQLEKSRLLSDRFSAERPKGSFSTLEIQRTEQGDSAMYLCASSHPLAAEQFFGPGTRLTVL.

The genes are TRBV6-6 and TRBJ2-5; the D gene is possibly TRBD1 (6 bases). Germline lookup yields CDR1 MNHNY and CDR2 SVGAGI (reference sequence). Trimming removed 5 bases at V and 1 base at J, with 11 bases between. This CDR3 comprises 14 residues. The chain's CDR3 is CASSPGGVQETQYF. The CDR3 DNA sequence: TGTGCCAGCAGTCCTGGGGGCGTCCAAGAGACCCAGTACTTC.

The V call is TRBV19, the J call TRBJ1-2; no reliable D call. Germline V lookup: CDR1 LNHDA, CDR2 SQIVND (reference sequence). V gave up 6 bases and J gave up 4 bases, with 9 bases separating them. There are 12 residues in the CDR3. The CDR3 nucleotides read TGTGCCAGTAGCGGCGGGCCCTATGGCTACACCTTC. This sequence encodes CASSGGPYGYTF.

The chain employs TRBV10-3 and TRBJ2-2; D is perhaps TRBD2 (5 bases). The ends were cut back, 10 bases at V and 4 bases at J, with 16 bases in the middle. The CDR3 covers 14 residues. Germline assignment: CDR1 ENHRY and CDR2 SYGVKD. CDR3 sequence: CATHVGVSTGELFF. CDR3 DNA sequence: TGTGCCACCCATGTGGGAGTGAGCACCGGGGAGCTGTTTTTT.

This chain joins TRBV19 and TRBJ1-6, with 7 positions matching TRBD1. Germline-derived CDR1 and CDR2 are LNHDA and SQIVND (reference sequence). Losses at the gene ends were 6 bases for V and 5 bases for J; bases not matched to a gene: 4. There are 14 residues in the CDR3. CDR3 protein: CASRRTGDNSPLHF. The CDR3 nucleotides are TGTGCCAGTAGGAGAACAGGGGATAATTCACCCCTCCACTTT.

This clone appeared a few times. This chain links TRBV29-1 with TRBJ2-3; TRBD1 aligns across 7 bases. V shed 0 bases, J shed 4 bases, and the junction held 4 bases outside the gene matches. Germline V gives CDR1 SQVTM, CDR2 ANQGSEA. The CDR3 has 14 amino acids. The CDR3 sequence is CSVEDRQGADTQYF. The CDR3 bases are TGCAGCGTTGAAGATCGGCAGGGGGCAGATACGCAGTATTTT.

The chain links TRBV10-3 to TRBJ2-1; TRBD2 agrees at 9 bases. With 5 bases clipped from V and 8 bases from J, the junction kept 10 bases outside the gene matches. This CDR3 is built from 15 residues. CDR1 ENHRY and CDR2 SYGVKD come from the germline V gene. The DNA for the CDR3 is TGTGCCATCAGTAATATCCGAGTAGCGGGAGATGAGCAGTTCTTC. This gives the protein CAISNIRVAGDEQFF.

The CDR3 DNA reads as TGTGCCAGCAGACCGGACAGGGTTGGCACTGAAGCTTTCTTT. This translates into CASRPDRVGTEAFF. This chain links TRBV7-3 with TRBJ1-1, with 8 bases identical to TRBD1. With 6 bases clipped from V and 4 bases from J, the junction kept 7 bases outside the gene matches. Germline values: CDR1 SGHTA, CDR2 FQGTGA. The CDR3 runs 14 residues.

This chain connects TRBV29-1 to TRBJ2-5; tentative D call: TRBD1 (7 bases). V gave up 3 bases and J gave up 4 bases, with 12 bases separating them. CDR1 and CDR2 from the germline V gene are SQVTM and ANQGSEA. The length of the CDR3 is 13 residues. The CDR3 region has the DNA TGCAGCGTTGAGGGGGGACAGCGAGAGACCCAGTACTTC. Protein product: CSVEGGQRETQYF.

The chain joins TRBV5-4 to TRBJ2-5; tentatively, D is TRBD1 (6 bases). Germline-derived CDR1 and CDR2 are SGHNT and YYREEE (reference sequence). The germline V and J ends were trimmed by 3 bases and 1 base, with 16 bases remaining between them. This CDR3 spans 16 amino acids. CDR3 loop: CASSSVDLGGQETQYF. For the CDR3, the DNA is TGTGCCAGCAGCTCGGTGGACCTAGGGGGCCAAGAGACCCAGTACTTC. Filled out from reference TRBV5-4 and TRBJ2-5, the complete variable domain reads ETGVTQSPTHLIKTRGQQVTLRCSSQSGHNTVSWYQQALGQGPQFIFQYYREEENGRGNFPPRFSGLQFPNYSSELNVNALELDDSALYLCASSSVDLGGQETQYFGPGTRLLVL.